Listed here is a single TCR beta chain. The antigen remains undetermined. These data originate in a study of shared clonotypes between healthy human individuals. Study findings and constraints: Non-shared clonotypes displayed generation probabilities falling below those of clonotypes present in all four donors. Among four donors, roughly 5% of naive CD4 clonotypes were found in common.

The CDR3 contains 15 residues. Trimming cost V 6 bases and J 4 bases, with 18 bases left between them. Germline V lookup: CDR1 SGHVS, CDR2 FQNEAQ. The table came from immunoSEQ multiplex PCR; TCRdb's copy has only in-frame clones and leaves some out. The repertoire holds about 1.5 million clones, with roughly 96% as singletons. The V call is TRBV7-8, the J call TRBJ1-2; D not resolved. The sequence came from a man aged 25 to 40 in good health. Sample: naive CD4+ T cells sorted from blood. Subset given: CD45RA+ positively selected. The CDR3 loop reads CASRLRPAARYGYTF. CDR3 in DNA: TGTGCCAGCAGATTACGTCCGGCGGCCCGCTATGGCTACACCTTC.